The text below deals with one T cell receptor (beta chain). The germline gives CDR1 SGHTA, CDR2 FQGNSA. V lost 4 bases to trimming and J lost 7 bases; unmatched junction nucleotides: 9. This CDR3 is 14 amino acids long. The source of the sample is a study of T cell changes during pregnancy in multiple sclerosis. The protocol was immunoSEQ multiplex PCR, while the TCRdb copy is restricted to in-frame clones and leaves out a portion. The sample consists of 55,000 to 70,000 clones, around 90% of them appearing once. The specimen comprised peripheral blood, sampled in the third trimester of pregnancy. The rearrangement joins TRBV7-2 to TRBJ1-2, with TRBD1 identical over 7 bases. This sequence originates from a female donor in good health, enrolled as a control in a pregnancy study. The CDR3 is CASSSGQEVSGYTF. DNA for the CDR3: TGTGCCAGCAGCTCAGGACAGGAAGTTAGTGGCTACACCTTC.